The 21 T cell receptor beta chains below were found in one sample sequenced in a study of T-cell reconstitution after alpha-beta-depleted transplantation in children. A TCRbeta library incorporating unique molecular identifiers was prepared. TCRdb reprocessed the PCR reads with MiXCR, giving one entry per CDR3 protein. The sample carries about 640,000 distinct CDR3 sequences, roughly 15% recorded once. The sample consisted of PBMCs from the stem cell graft donor, taken from the stem cell graft. These receptors all come from a human donor who donated a stem cell graft to a child with acute myeloid leukemia.

Turning to this clonotype: One base away lies a much larger clone, so this may be a sequencing read error. V gene TRBV20-1 combines with J gene TRBJ2-7; 10 bases are shared with TRBD2. The CDR3 consists of 14 residues. V trimming: 4 bases; J trimming: 2 bases; junction bases outside the gene matches: 5. Germline CDR1 reads DFQATT; CDR2 reads SNEGSKA (reference sequence). CDR3 in amino acids: CSAIGLAVPYEQYF. CDR3 DNA sequence: TGCAGTGCTATTGGACTAGCGGTCCCCTACGAGCAGTACTTC.

In its sample, this clonotype was seen many times. V and J are TRBV7-2 and TRBJ1-1; perhaps TRBD1 as D (6 bases). This CDR3 has 14 residues. With 0 bases removed from V and 5 bases from J, the gap between germline ends came to 10 bases. CDR1 and CDR2 from the germline V gene are SGHTA and FQGNSA. The CDR3 coding sequence is TGTGCCAGCAGCTTAGCGTCCCAGGGGACTGAAGCTTTCTTT. Protein product: CASSLASQGTEAFF.

In its sample, this clonotype was seen a few times. The chain links TRBV7-9 to TRBJ1-5; 9 bases align to TRBD1. Germline V gene sequence: CDR1 SEHNR, CDR2 FQNEAQ (reference sequence). The junction had 4 bases not matched to a gene; V was cut back by 1 base and J by 3 bases. This CDR3 spans 16 amino acids. In DNA form, the CDR3 reads TGTGCCAGCAGCTTAGGGTGGACAGGGGACAATCAGCCCCAGCATTTT. As protein: CASSLGWTGDNQPQHF.

This clonotype was counted at least ten times. The chain couples TRBV20-1 to TRBJ2-2; 9 nucleotides agree with TRBD2. Germline CDR1 and CDR2: DFQATT and SNEGSKA (reference sequence). CDR3 length: 13 amino acids. Trimming cost V 4 bases and J 4 bases; bases outside gene matches: 1. The DNA for the CDR3 is TGCAGTGCTACGCGGGGGGGCACCGGGGAGCTGTTTTTT. Protein product: CSATRGGTGELFF.

This chain connects TRBV11-2 to TRBJ2-7, with a possible D match to TRBD1 (7 bases). V lost 1 base and J 5 bases, leaving 12 bases between the germline ends. Germline-derived CDR1 and CDR2 are SGHAT and FQNNGV. The CDR3 length is 14 residues. The CDR3 spells CASSLAGGPDEQYF. The DNA for the CDR3 is TGTGCCAGCAGCTTAGCAGGGGGGCCAGACGAGCAGTACTTC.

This sequence joins TRBV9 and TRBJ1-1, with 11 bases fitting TRBD1. Germline V lookup: CDR1 SGDLS, CDR2 YYNGEE. With 3 bases clipped from V and 1 base from J, the junction kept 5 bases outside the gene matches. CDR3 length: 16 amino acids. The CDR3 reads CASSEGDRGGNTEAFF. The CDR3 region has the DNA TGTGCCAGCAGCGAGGGGGACAGGGGGGGGAACACTGAAGCTTTCTTT.

Concerning this clonotype: The junction and the germline gene differ at one end; a read error may be behind it. The rearrangement uses TRBV7-2 and TRBJ2-2, with 8 bases matching TRBD1. This CDR3 is 15 amino acids long. CDR1 is SGHTA and CDR2 is FQGNSA in the germline V gene. As DNA, the CDR3 is TGTGCCAGCAGCTTAATCGCAGGGGGCATCGGGCAGCTGTTTTTT. This codes for CASSLIAGGIGQLFF.

This clonotype was recorded at least ten times. The V and J genes are TRBV29-1 and TRBJ1-1, with D perhaps matching TRBD1 (5 bases). This CDR3 has 12 amino acids. Trimming shortened V by 0 bases and J by 7 bases, and 9 bases separated the two germline ends. Germline assignment: CDR1 SQVTM and CDR2 ANQGSEA. The CDR3 DNA reads TGCAGCGTTGAAGACGGGGGGGTTGAAGCTTTCTTT. Translation gives CSVEDGGVEAFF.

In its sample, this clonotype was seen many times. The chain joins TRBV20-1 to TRBJ2-7; 9 nucleotides agree with TRBD1. With V trimmed by 6 bases and J by 0 bases, 9 bases remained unmatched. The CDR3 totals 15 residues. The germline V gene has CDR1 DFQATT and CDR2 SNEGSKA (reference sequence). The CDR3 bases are TGCAGTGCGGGTAGGACAGGGGACGGCTCCTACGAGCAGTACTTC. Protein: CSAGRTGDGSYEQYF.

This clonotype was observed a handful of times. This chain connects TRBV7-9 to TRBJ1-1; D is perhaps TRBD1 (5 bases). This CDR3 region has 15 residues. Trimming removed 8 bases from V and 1 base from J, with 17 bases in between. The germline V gene has CDR1 SEHNR and CDR2 FQNEAQ (reference sequence). The CDR3 is CASRKEDSQNTEAFF. CDR3 coding DNA: TGTGCCAGCCGGAAAGAAGACAGCCAGAACACTGAAGCTTTCTTT.

This clonotype showed up many times. V and J are TRBV24-1 and TRBJ2-3, with TRBD2 matching 14 bases. With V trimmed by 5 bases and J by 2 bases, 5 bases remained unmatched. CDR1 KGHDR and CDR2 SFDVKD come from the germline V gene. The CDR3 is made up of 17 amino acids. This CDR3 reads CATSGTSGGTHTDTQYF. In DNA form, the CDR3 reads TGTGCCACCAGTGGGACTAGCGGGGGGACCCACACAGATACGCAGTATTTT.

This clonotype has a count of ten or more. The CDR3 DNA follows: TGTGCCACCAGCAGAGACAGACGGGCACCCCTCCACTTT. Its translation is CATSRDRRAPLHF. The rearrangement joins TRBV15 to TRBJ1-6, with D uncertain. The CDR3 runs 13 residues. Trimming removed 0 bases from V and 11 bases from J, with 8 bases in between. Germline CDR1 and CDR2: LNHNV and YYDKDF (reference sequence).

In its sample, this clonotype was seen a few times. The rearrangement uses TRBV24-1 and TRBJ2-1, with D hard to call. V was pared by 1 base and J by 7 bases, with 7 bases between. The CDR3 is 13 residues long. Germline V gene lookup returns CDR1 KGHDR and CDR2 SFDVKD. CDR3 bases: TGTGCCACCAGTGATTTTTTGGTTAATGAGCAGTTCTTC. It yields the protein CATSDFLVNEQFF.

The sample holds a few counts of this clonotype. This chain joins TRBV5-1 and TRBJ1-6; no definite D call. There are 16 residues in the CDR3. Trimming took 5 bases from V and 0 from J, leaving 12 bases between them. CDR1 is SGHRS and CDR2 is YFSETQ in the germline V gene. CDR3 DNA sequence: TGCGCCAGCAGTTCGGACCGTACCTCCTATAATTCACCCCTCCACTTT. It codes for CASSSDRTSYNSPLHF.

The chain links TRBV6-5 to TRBJ2-3; TRBD2 aligns across 7 bases. The CDR3 consists of 15 residues. The V gene's germline CDR1 is MNHEY and CDR2 SVGAGI. Trimming removed 2 bases from V and 0 bases from J; junction bases left unmatched: 2. CDR3 DNA sequence: TGTGCCAGCAGTTACCCGGGGGGTAGCACAGATACGCAGTATTTT. Amino acids: CASSYPGGSTDTQYF.

In its sample, this clonotype was seen many times. CDR3 in DNA: TGTGCCAGCAGCGTTCCCGGGACGGCGAACACTGAAGCTTTCTTT. Translated, it gives CASSVPGTANTEAFF. The chain couples TRBV4-2 to TRBJ1-1; TRBD1 might be the D (5 bases). The ends were cut back, 5 bases at V and 1 base at J, with 14 bases in the middle. The V gene's germline CDR1 is LGHNA and CDR2 YNFKEQ. The CDR3 has 15 amino acids.

The V and J genes are TRBV20-1 and TRBJ1-1; D unresolved. Germline loops: CDR1 DFQATT, CDR2 SNEGSKA (reference sequence). V lost 1 base, J lost 0 bases, and 9 bases lay in between. The CDR3 runs 14 residues. CDR3 sequence reads: CSARGGPLNTEAFF. CDR3 nucleotide sequence: TGCAGTGCTAGAGGTGGACCCTTGAACACTGAAGCTTTCTTT.

This clonotype was found many times. The chain employs TRBV7-7 and TRBJ2-2; weak D call: TRBD2 (5 bases). CDR3 length equals 15 residues. Trimming left V 3 bases short and J 4 bases short, with 12 bases between. In germline, CDR1 is SSHAT, CDR2 FNYEAQ (reference sequence). CDR3 sequence reads: CASSFSGGLTGELFF. In nucleotides, the CDR3 is TGTGCCAGCAGCTTCTCCGGCGGGCTCACCGGGGAGCTGTTTTTT.

The chain recombines TRBV5-5 with TRBJ2-2, with unresolved D. Trimming cost V 0 bases and J 5 bases, with 14 bases left between them. Germline V gene sequence: CDR1 SGHKS, CDR2 YYEKEE (reference sequence). The CDR3 loop spans 16 amino acids. The CDR3 sequence: CASSLVAGVKTGELFF. The CDR3 coding sequence is TGTGCCAGCAGCTTGGTGGCAGGAGTAAAAACCGGGGAGCTGTTTTTT.

This clonotype was recorded at least ten times. The chain joins TRBV5-5 to TRBJ2-3; D is uncertain. CDR3 size: 15 residues. Deletions cut 0 bases from V and 2 bases from J, with 10 bases between. CDR1 and CDR2 (germline): SGHKS, YYEKEE (reference sequence). CDR3 loop: CASSLAPGFTDTQYF. In nucleotides, the CDR3 is TGTGCCAGCAGCTTGGCCCCAGGATTCACAGATACGCAGTATTTT.

The table lists this clonotype with many counts. This chain uses TRBV20-1 with TRBJ2-7, with TRBD1 matching over 9 bases. J lost 4 bases, V lost 0 bases, and 7 bases had no gene match. The CDR3 contains 15 residues. Germline lookup yields CDR1 DFQATT and CDR2 SNEGSKA (reference sequence). CDR3 coding DNA: TGCAGTGCTAGAGATCCGGGACAGGGCACTTACGAGCAGTACGTC. This translates into CSARDPGQGTYEQYV.